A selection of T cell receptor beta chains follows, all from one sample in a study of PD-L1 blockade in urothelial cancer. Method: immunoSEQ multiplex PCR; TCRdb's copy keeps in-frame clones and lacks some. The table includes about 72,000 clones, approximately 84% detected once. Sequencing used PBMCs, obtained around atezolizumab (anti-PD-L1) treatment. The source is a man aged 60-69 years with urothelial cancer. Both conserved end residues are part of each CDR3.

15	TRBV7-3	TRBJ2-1	CASSTTGGPYNEQFF
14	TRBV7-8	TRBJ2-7	CASTDGRFSYEQYF
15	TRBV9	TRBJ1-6	CASSVDLRGGSPLHF
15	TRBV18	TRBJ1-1	CASAQATGLGAEAFF
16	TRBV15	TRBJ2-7	CATSRGTFGSSYEQYF
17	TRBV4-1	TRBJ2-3	CASSQDWTGRSTDTQYF
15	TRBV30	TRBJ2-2	CAWSVKLANTGELFF
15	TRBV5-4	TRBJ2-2	CASSLGQGTTGELFF
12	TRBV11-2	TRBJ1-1	CASSWADTEAFF
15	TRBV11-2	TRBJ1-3	CASSPRQGTGNTIYF
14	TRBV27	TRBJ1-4	CASTKTGGNEKLFF
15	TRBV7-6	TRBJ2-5	CASSPGAGIQETQYF
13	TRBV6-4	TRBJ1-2	CASSERVGYGYTF
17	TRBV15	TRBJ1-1	CATSRARTLSMNTEAFF